The clone carrying this TCR beta chain has just one count. Antigen specificity is unknown. The data were obtained in a study of response to subunit inactivated influenza vaccine. Study observations and caveats: After each seasonal influenza vaccination, few new T cells are recruited, the authors suggested.

Using its own MiXCR run on the RT-PCR reads, TCRdb lists one record per CDR3 protein. Of about 500,000 distinct CDR3 sequences listed, approximately 17% are singletons. The CDR3 runs 14 residues. Trimming took 3 bases from V and 0 from J, leaving 9 bases between them. Germline V gene lookup returns CDR1 SGHTA and CDR2 FQGNSA. The TCR sequence derives from a man between 50 and 70 years old who received an inactivated influenza vaccine. This sequence joins TRBV7-2 and TRBJ2-7, with D possibly matching TRBD1 (6 bases). This material consisted of CD4+ T cells sorted from PBMCs, taken less than 25 months after vaccination. CDR3 loop: CASSFDRFSYEQYF. CDR3 DNA sequence: TGTGCCAGCAGCTTCGACAGGTTCTCCTACGAGCAGTACTTC. The full variable domain, completed using reference TRBV7-2 and TRBJ2-7, is GAGVSQSPSNKVTEKGKDVELRCDPISGHTALYWYRQSLGQGLEFLIYFQGNSAPDKSGLPSDRFSAERTGGSVSTLTIQRTQQEDSAVYLCASSFDRFSYEQYFGPGTRLTVT.